These 22 T cell receptor beta chains came from one sample sequenced in a study of identical twins (dated by TCRdb to the mid-2010s). The protocol used for the library was 5' RACE. The listed sequencing device is Illumina HiSeq 2000. In-frame beta chains were kept once TCRdb had trimmed the public reads at Q25 with fastp and called clones with MiXCR. A single entry per CDR3 protein holds the most common genes and DNA from its merged rows. The sample has approximately 600,000 distinct CDR3 sequences on record, approximately 9.6% of them singletons. Around 3.1% of the sample is in the top ten clones. This same sample was also taken into another study, of yellow fever vaccine responses in identical twins.

Source material: PBMCs. These receptors came from a woman under 30 in good health.

Many counts were recorded for this clonotype. The chain joins TRBV5-1 to TRBJ2-1; 10 nucleotides line up with TRBD2. This CDR3 is built from 14 residues. Germline V lookup: CDR1 SGHRS, CDR2 YFSETQ. The trim removed 6 bases at V and 9 bases at J, leaving 9 bases unmatched. The CDR3 sequence: CASKVSGLATEQFF. In DNA form, the CDR3 reads TGCGCCAGCAAGGTCTCGGGACTAGCGACTGAGCAGTTCTTC.

The chain combines TRBV15 with TRBJ1-4, with D possibly matching TRBD1 (5 bases). V shed 3 bases and J shed 5 bases, with 16 bases lying between them. Germline V gene lookup returns CDR1 LNHNV and CDR2 YYDKDF (reference sequence). The CDR3 sequence is 16 residues long. The DNA of the CDR3 is TGTGCCACCAGCAGGTCAGGGAGTCAGATGAATGAAAAACTGTTTTTT. Its translation: CATSRSGSQMNEKLFF.

The chain employs TRBV14 and TRBJ2-4; TRBD2 aligns across 8 bases. CDR1 is SGHDN, CDR2 FVKESK, per germline. The CDR3 runs 17 residues. Trimming removed 6 bases from V and 1 base from J; junction bases left unmatched: 11. CDR3 loop: CASSTRSGSSAKNIQYF. The CDR3 DNA is TGTGCCAGCAGTACAAGGAGCGGGAGTTCTGCCAAAAACATTCAGTACTTC.

This clonotype was seen at least ten times. This chain connects TRBV11-1 to TRBJ2-3, with 11 bases that match TRBD1. V lost 6 bases and J lost 7; bases outside the gene matches: 18. CDR1 is SGHAT, CDR2 FQDESV, per germline (reference sequence). This CDR3 is built from 18 residues. This CDR3 is CASRSDRGRKRESYTQYF. DNA for the CDR3: TGTGCCAGCAGATCGGACAGGGGGCGAAAGCGGGAGAGTTATACGCAGTATTTT. The variable domain in full, completed from reference TRBV11-1 and TRBJ2-3, reads EAEVAQSPRYKITEKSQAVAFWCDPISGHATLYWYRQILGQGPELLVQFQDESVVDDSQLPKDRFSAERLKGVDSTLKIQPAELGDSAMYLCASRSDRGRKRESYTQYFGPGTRLTVL.

The sample holds many counts of this clonotype. V and J are TRBV12-5 and TRBJ2-1; D gene uncertain. The V gene's germline CDR1 is LGHNT and CDR2 FRNRAP. The V and J ends lost 0 bases and 0 bases respectively, with 15 bases between them. The CDR3 length is 18 residues. In nucleotides, the CDR3 is TGTGCTAGTGGTTTGGTACTGGCAGCGCCTAGCTCCTACAATGAGCAGTTCTTC. This codes for CASGLVLAAPSSYNEQFF.

The J gene is TRBJ2-4, the V gene TRBV5-4; no definite D call. V shed 3 bases and J shed 3 bases, with 13 bases lying between them. The germline V gene has CDR1 SGHNT and CDR2 YYREEE (reference sequence). This CDR3 has 15 residues. CDR3 bases: TGTGCCAGCAGCTCACAAGGGCCCAACAAAAACATTCAGTACTTC. It translates to CASSSQGPNKNIQYF.

This clonotype was seen at least ten times. The chain employs TRBV6-1 and TRBJ1-5; 7 positions agree with TRBD1. V was pared by 6 bases and J by 1 base, with 12 bases of the junction left unmatched. This CDR3 spans 17 amino acids. Germline loops: CDR1 MNHNS, CDR2 SASEGT. The CDR3 bases are TGTGCCAGCAGCATAAAGGGGGCCCGAACGAGCAATCAGCCCCAGCATTTT. Its translation: CASSIKGARTSNQPQHF.

This clonotype was counted ten times or more. The V gene is TRBV11-1, the J gene TRBJ2-3, with 14 bases aligning to TRBD2. The germline gives CDR1 SGHAT, CDR2 FQDESV (reference sequence). The CDR3 covers 20 residues. Unmatched junction bases numbered 10, after V lost 2 bases and J lost 0 bases. CDR3 sequence: CASSLPDGLAGGPSTDTQYF. The DNA of the CDR3 is TGTGCCAGCAGCTTACCGGATGGACTAGCGGGAGGTCCTAGCACAGATACGCAGTATTTT.

This rearrangement joins TRBV7-9 to TRBJ2-1; the match to TRBD2 covers 11 bases. The CDR3 totals 16 residues. Trimming at V came to 5 bases and at J to 6 bases, leaving 9 bases not matched to a gene. Germline CDR1 SEHNR, CDR2 FQNEAQ (reference sequence). The CDR3 region is CASSTYSSGRPNEQFF. The DNA of the CDR3 is TGTGCCAGCAGCACCTACTCTAGCGGGAGGCCCAATGAGCAGTTCTTC. Together with reference TRBV7-9 and TRBJ2-1, the CDR3 gives the full variable domain: DTGVSQNPRHKITKRGQNVTFRCDPISEHNRLYWYRQTLGQGPEFLTYFQNEAQLEKSRLLSDRFSAERPKGSFSTLEIQRTEQGDSAMYLCASSTYSSGRPNEQFFGPGTRLTVL.

This clonotype showed up many times. The CDR3 DNA is TGTGCCAGCAGTTTATCGAGGGGGACAGGGTCATCGGGCTACACCTTC. Residues: CASSLSRGTGSSGYTF. The V and J genes are TRBV27 and TRBJ1-2; TRBD1 matches 9 bases. CDR1 MNHEY and CDR2 SMNVEV come from the germline V gene (reference sequence). CDR3 length equals 16 residues. Trimming cost V 0 bases and J 8 bases; bases outside gene matches: 10.

This clonotype was observed many times. CDR3 DNA: TGTGCCAGCAGCCATCTCAGGGATGAAGCTTTCTTT. It yields the protein CASSHLRDEAFF. The chain recombines TRBV14 with TRBJ1-1, with D maybe TRBD1 (5 bases). Between the trimmed V and J ends, which lost 3 bases and 7 bases, there was a span of 9 bases. In germline, CDR1 is SGHDN, CDR2 FVKESK. The CDR3 loop spans 12 amino acids.

The table lists this clonotype with many counts. This chain connects TRBV7-8 to TRBJ2-1, with 11 bases identical to TRBD2. V was clipped by 3 bases and J by 7 bases; unmatched bases: 5. The CDR3 extends over 15 amino acids. From germline, CDR1 is SGHVS and CDR2 FQNEAQ. This CDR3 is CASSLTTSGTNEQFF. The CDR3 DNA reads as TGTGCCAGCAGCTTGACGACTAGCGGGACTAATGAGCAGTTCTTC.

V and J are TRBV2 and TRBJ2-5; D remains unclear. V lost 0 bases and J 2 bases, leaving 7 bases between the germline ends. The germline V gene encodes CDR1 SNHLY and CDR2 FYNNEI. CDR3 length: 14 residues. CDR3: CASSEASVQETQYF. DNA of the CDR3: TGTGCCAGCAGTGAAGCTTCAGTACAAGAGACCCAGTACTTC.

The chain couples TRBV24-1 to TRBJ2-7; 8 bases agree with TRBD2. The trim removed 5 bases at V and 0 bases at J, leaving 8 bases unmatched. This CDR3 comprises 16 residues. Germline V gene data show CDR1 as KGHDR and CDR2 as SFDVKD. The CDR3 nucleotides read TGTGCCACCAGTGGCCAAACCGGGACTAGCTCCTACGAGCAGTACTTC. Translated: CATSGQTGTSSYEQYF.

This clonotype was seen a handful of times. The CDR3 sequence: CASSAPTSRVNTGELFF. DNA for the CDR3: TGCGCCAGCAGCGCCCCGACTAGTCGGGTTAACACCGGGGAGCTGTTTTTT. The V call is TRBV5-1, the J call TRBJ2-2; D is perhaps TRBD2 (6 bases). V shed 4 bases and J shed 2 bases, with 18 bases lying between them. Germline CDR1 and CDR2: SGHRS and YFSETQ. The CDR3 is made up of 17 amino acids. Looking up the rest from reference TRBV5-1 and TRBJ2-2 gives the full variable domain: KAGVTQTPRYLIKTRGQQVTLSCSPISGHRSVSWYQQTPGQGLQFLFEYFSETQRNKGNFPGRFSGRQFSNSRSEMNVSTLELGDSALYLCASSAPTSRVNTGELFFGEGSRLTVL.

This chain uses TRBV12-3 or TRBV12-4 with TRBJ1-1; D unresolved. This CDR3 comprises 16 residues. V was trimmed by 6 bases and J by 1 base, leaving 18 bases between them. This CDR3 is CASSPADDQKNTEAFF. DNA for the CDR3: TGTGCCAGCAGCCCTGCCGACGATCAAAAGAACACTGAAGCTTTCTTT.

This chain links TRBV7-9 with TRBJ2-1; the match to TRBD2 covers 14 bases. Germline CDR1 SEHNR, CDR2 FQNEAQ (reference sequence). J lost 8 bases, V lost 5 bases, and 11 bases had no gene match. The CDR3 consists of 17 residues. The CDR3 nucleotides are TGTGCCAGCAGCGCGGCGGTGGGACTAGCGGGAGCGGATGAGCAGTTCTTC. It is translated as CASSAAVGLAGADEQFF.

The sample holds many counts of this clonotype. The chain carries TRBV20-1 and TRBJ2-1; no clear D gene. From germline, CDR1 is DFQATT and CDR2 SNEGSKA (reference sequence). V was cut by 1 base and J by 5 bases, with 15 bases left in between. The CDR3 loop spans 15 amino acids. CDR3 sequence: CSARAPETLHNEQFF. The CDR3 region has the DNA TGCAGTGCTAGAGCCCCAGAGACTCTCCACAATGAGCAGTTCTTC.

V and J are TRBV3-1 and TRBJ1-5, with D perhaps matching TRBD1 (6 bases). Germline assignment: CDR1 LGHDT and CDR2 YNNKEL (reference sequence). The CDR3 extends over 15 amino acids. Trimming removed 1 base at V and 1 base at J, with 8 bases between. CDR3 protein: CASSQAGASNQPQHF. In DNA form, the CDR3 reads TGTGCCAGCAGCCAAGCAGGGGCGAGCAATCAGCCCCAGCATTTT.

This clonotype came up a few times. This chain links TRBV9 with TRBJ2-7; maybe TRBD2 (5 bases). The CDR3 extends over 15 amino acids. V lost 6 bases and J 4 bases, leaving 20 bases between the germline ends. CDR1 SGDLS and CDR2 YYNGEE come from the germline V gene. CDR3 region: CASNEGHTPDYEQYF. CDR3 DNA sequence: TGTGCCAGCAACGAGGGCCATACTCCCGATTACGAGCAGTACTTC.

This clonotype was counted ten times or more. CDR3 protein: CASSSSLENTEAFF. CDR3 sequence (DNA): TGTGCCAGCAGTTCCTCGTTGGAGAACACTGAAGCTTTCTTT. The chain combines TRBV12-3 or TRBV12-4 with TRBJ1-1, with no clear D. Deletions cut 4 bases from V and 1 base from J, with 10 bases between. The CDR3 has 14 amino acids.

There are many counts of this clonotype. V and J are TRBV27 and TRBJ2-1; D not certain. Germline values: CDR1 MNHEY, CDR2 SMNVEV (reference sequence). This CDR3 comprises 10 residues. Trimming removed 8 bases from V and 3 bases from J, with 2 bases in between. CDR3 sequence: CASGYNEQFF. For the CDR3, the DNA is TGTGCCAGCGGCTACAATGAGCAGTTCTTC.